This T cell receptor (beta chain) was sequenced during a study of early T cells in non-severe SARS-CoV-2 infection (dated by TCRdb to the early 2020s). For the wider study: TCR sequencing used bulk RNA from unsorted whole blood, so alpha and beta chains could not be paired. The investigation overall reported the following: VDJdb matching was skewed toward anti-spike CD8 responses, so virus-specific expansions were likely underestimated and private and CD4 specificities were missed.

The study was a case-control design nested within a healthcare worker cohort in London, UK, with weekly nasopharyngeal swab PCR tests and blood sampling. Healthcare workers were recruited between 23 and 31 March 2020, during the week of the UK lockdown, and were followed weekly for up to about 15 weeks. Of note for this clonotype: Its antigen specificity is not known. No base-level quality is on record; no much larger clone is a single base apart.

The library relied on 5' RACE. The run used a NextSeq 500. Unique molecular identifiers were attached to individual cDNA molecules in the TCR library protocol so that sequencing error and PCR bias could be corrected. Sequencing covered both TCR alpha and beta chains, and within each sample the abundances of alpha and beta sequences were tightly co-correlated. For the original study's pipeline: Decombinator V4 was used to annotate TCR sequences for V gene, J gene and CDR3. TCRs were defined as expanded if a significant change between any two time points was detected under a Poisson model with p below 0.0001. TCR abundances were normalised to the total number of TCRs sequenced in each sample and reported as counts per million. VDJdb, accessed 1 November 2021, was searched for CMV, EBV and SARS-CoV-2 annotated TCRs, with TCRs annotated for multiple antigens excluded. TCRdb reprocessing: public reads trimmed at Q25 with fastp, clones called with MiXCR, in-frame beta chains kept. Entries are consolidated by CDR3 protein sequence, retaining the most common genes and DNA. The V and J calls come from TCRdb's annotation, not from the publication. Across this sample there are about 60,000 distinct CDR3 sequences, with 20% to 25% seen only once. The ten largest clones represent 15% to 20% of the sample.

This material consisted of whole blood, taken at baseline. The origin of this receptor is an adult who was a healthcare worker with PCR-confirmed SARS-CoV-2 infection or an uninfected control (not recorded which).

The CDR3 amino acid sequence is: CASSWDQQGSNTGELFF. Here is the DNA: TGCGCCAGCAGCTGGGATCAACAGGGGTCGAACACCGGGGAGCTGTTTTTT. Rearrangement joined TRBV5-1 to TRBJ2-2, with TRBD1 identical over 7 junction bases. For this chain, trimming is 3 bases at the V end and 0 bases at the J end, and the number of junction bases without a gene match is 8. Reading the germline V gene gives CDR1 SGHRS and CDR2 YFSETQ. The CDR3, from cysteine to phenylalanine, totals 17 residues. Only the CDR3 DNA is retained, 51 bases long and in frame from the first base.